This T cell receptor beta chain was sequenced during a study of shared clonotypes between healthy human individuals (dated by TCRdb to the early 2020s). Background on the whole study: The cohort included three men and a couple of women between 18 and 49 years of age. For each donor, CD4 naive and CD4 memory were each given three plates, CD8 naive was given two plates, and CD8 memory was given one plate. To estimate repertoire size and how much clonotype sharing occurs between individuals, the study deeply sequenced the blood TCR repertoires of five healthy adults. Different laboratories and diverse techniques were used to prepare libraries and sequence TCR repertoires, to increase sequencing depth and limit assay-specific biases. Each donor's leukapheresis produced roughly between roughly 0.85 and 10 billion PBMCs. The research as a whole found: Sampling was restricted to blood, and TCR repertoires in tissue are likely to differ from TCR repertoires in blood. Because the study included only a small number of donors, the genetic and exposure-history diversity represented was limited. Approximately 4.8% of naive CD4, 3.5% of naive CD8, 2% to 2.5% of memory CD4, and over 0.35% of memory CD8 clonotypes were shared across a few donors. Estimated clonotype richness was generally larger for naive than for memory subsets. Clonotypes shared by all four sorted-subset donors showed higher generation probabilities than non-shared clonotypes. Incomplete sequencing was indicated by rarefaction of sorted-subset datasets, despite the large sequencing depth. Pairwise subsampling led to the expectation that sequencing depth would affect the degree of clonotype sharing among donors.

The donors were healthy, HIV-negative adults who had no recently reported acute infections or vaccinations. All donors were Caucasian adults living in Nashville, Tennessee, USA. Magnetic negative selection was used to enrich CD4+ T cells, after which naive cells were positively selected on CD45RA and the negative fraction became the memory subset. After blood collection by leukapheresis, PBMCs were isolated using Ficoll-Histopaque density gradient centrifugation and then cryopreserved in the vapor phase of liquid nitrogen. Analytical flow cytometry was used to check the purity and quantity of each magnetically sorted T cell population. Each sorted fraction had its genomic DNA isolated and then quantified by UV absorbance on a Nanodrop 2000c. TCR CDR3 regions were amplified from genomic DNA by multiplex PCR using the deep immunoSEQ assay. Extracted genomic DNA from each cell subset was distributed evenly across all wells of several immunoSEQ 96-well plates, and each plate was treated as a replicate. Each replicate PCR for sorted subsets received about 0.2 ug genomic DNA, equal to roughly 30,000 T cell genomes. Purified libraries were measured with a Qubit 3.0 fluorometer, size-checked on a Bioanalyzer 2100, and measured again with the KAPA Library Quantification kit. Every immunoSEQ 96-well plate was sequenced on a dedicated single-read 150-cycle Illumina NextSeq 550 flow cell. Regarding the original processing steps: The immunoSEQ output contained only junctional sequences without quality scores, so filtering could not match that applied to full-length reads. To assign V/J genes and CDR3, sequences were annotated against IMGT germline references using PyIR, a Python wrapper for IgBLAST v1.9. Reads were filtered out if the reads had weak V/J assignments (E-value above 1e-6), no CDR3, stop codons, out-of-frame junctions, or ambiguous translated residues. V3J clonotypes were defined by identical inferred V gene, J gene, and CDR3 amino acid sequence. To compute the percentage overlap between repertoires, the number of shared unique clonotypes was divided by the size of the smaller repertoire. Repertoire richness was assessed with RTK rarefaction, the Chao1 estimator, and Recon v2.1 estimates of unobserved clonotypes. Generation probabilities for all TCRbeta clonotypes obtained by the gDNA method from a handful of donors were computed using OLGA. Entries here come from immuneACCESS through TCRdb and include only in-frame sequences with V and J called. Some clones fail to appear in such tables; in the studies checked, an unresolved V gene covers under half of the shortfall, and the cause of the remainder is unknown. The DNA was the basis for D and trimming; V, J and clone size are from that table. The sample table lists 850,000 to 1,100,000 clones, 60% to 80% of them with a count of one. The top ten constitute roughly 0.9% of the sample.

Concerning this clone: This receptor's antigen is unknown. Base qualities are not recorded, but no much larger clone differs from it by a single base.

The CDR3 covers 18 residues, taking in both the cysteine and the phenylalanine. The DNA shown is the 54-base CDR3, in frame from base 1. V and J lose 4 bases and 0 bases, and a span of 20 bases separates them. The germline V gene encodes CDR1 KGHSH and CDR2 LQKENI. Sequences were obtained from memory CD4+ T cells from PBMCs. Explained via the paper, the cell subset or site label denotes: CD45RA-negative fraction. This chain joins TRBV18 to TRBJ2-3; the D segment could be TRBD2, given 6 matching bases. The clonotype was recovered from a young man in good health. Some clones in this sample may be carry-over from other donors' samples. The CDR3: CASSLSWGDPGSTDTQYF. The DNA sequence is TGTGCCAGCTCACTTAGCTGGGGGGACCCGGGGAGCACAGATACGCAGTATTTT.